The 14 T cell receptor beta chains presented below share a single source sample, sequenced in a study of Ad26.COV2.S vaccination and SARS-CoV-2 variants. Sequencing used immunoSEQ multiplex PCR; TCRdb keeps in-frame clones, though not all of them. The table shows roughly 100,000 clones, with around three quarters occurring only once. The sample in question was peripheral blood, obtained after recovery from COVID-19. These receptors came from a human donor who had recovered from COVID-19.

CDR3 protein: CASSSGTGGVGSNQPQHF. CDR3 nucleotide sequence: TGTGCCAGCAGTAGTGGGACAGGGGGAGTCGGGAGCAATCAGCCCCAGCATTTT. This sequence joins TRBV28 and TRBJ1-5; 11 bases are shared with TRBD1. With V trimmed by 5 bases and J by 1 base, 10 bases remained unmatched. CDR1 MDHEN and CDR2 SYDVKM come from the germline V gene. The CDR3 runs 18 residues. Full variable domain (missing parts from reference TRBV28 and TRBJ1-5): DVKVTQSSRYLVKRTGEKVFLECVQDMDHENMFWYRQDPGLGLRLIYFSYDVKMKEKGDIPEGYSVSREKKERFSLILESASTNQTSMYLCASSSGTGGVGSNQPQHFGDGTRLSIL.

This clone was observed a few times. The chain joins TRBV25-1 to TRBJ2-7; D remains unclear. The CDR3 has 13 amino acids. The germline gives CDR1 MGHDK, CDR2 SYGVNS. Trimming shortened V by 2 bases and J by 0 bases, and 5 bases separated the two germline ends. The CDR3 spells CASSELGSYEQYF. CDR3 bases: TGTGCCAGCAGTGAACTTGGCTCCTACGAGCAGTACTTC.

The J gene is TRBJ1-1, the V gene TRBV12-3 or TRBV12-4; D gene ambiguous. The V end lost 7 bases, the J end lost 6 bases, and 12 bases lay between the germline ends. The CDR3 covers 12 residues. The CDR3 sequence is CASKNPEAEAFF. In DNA, the CDR3 is TGTGCCAGCAAAAACCCGGAGGCTGAAGCTTTCTTT.

V is TRBV5-6 and J is TRBJ1-1, with D unclear. This CDR3 has 13 amino acids. V lost 7 bases to trimming and J lost 5 bases, with 15 bases between them. The germline V gene has CDR1 SGHDT and CDR2 YYEEEE. CDR3 loop: CASLFSRRTEAFF. The CDR3 DNA is TGTGCCAGCCTATTTTCCCGGAGGACTGAAGCTTTCTTT.

The rearrangement joins TRBV12-3 or TRBV12-4 to TRBJ1-1; D unresolved. This CDR3 is built from 13 residues. V lost 1 base to trimming and J lost 4 bases, with 7 bases between them. The CDR3 sequence: CASSLGPSTEAFF. The DNA of the CDR3 is TGTGCCAGCAGTTTAGGGCCGAGCACTGAAGCTTTCTTT.

J is TRBJ2-3 and V is TRBV7-3; 10 nucleotides match TRBD1. The CDR3 spans 17 residues. Germline CDR1 is SGHTA and CDR2 is FQGTGA. V was pared by 1 base and J by 2 bases, with 6 bases of the junction left unmatched. This CDR3 is CASSLIGGQGSTDTQYF. Written as DNA, the CDR3 is TGTGCCAGCAGCTTAATAGGGGGACAGGGGTCCACAGATACGCAGTATTTT.

The chain has TRBV6-5 and TRBJ1-2; maybe TRBD1 (6 bases). The CDR3 spans 14 residues. Germline CDR1 is MNHEY and CDR2 is SVGAGI. V was cut by 5 bases and J by 1 base, with 11 bases left in between. CDR3 sequence: CASSPNRVNYGYTF. DNA for the CDR3: TGTGCCAGCAGTCCGAACAGGGTTAACTATGGCTACACCTTC.

The CDR3 DNA sequence: TGTGCCAGCGCCGGACAGAATAATTCACCCCTCCACTTT. This encodes CASAGQNNSPLHF. This chain joins TRBV2 and TRBJ1-6, with D tentatively TRBD1 (6 bases). The length of the CDR3 is 13 residues. Germline lookup yields CDR1 SNHLY and CDR2 FYNNEI. With 8 bases removed from V and 5 bases from J, the gap between germline ends came to 10 bases.

The rearrangement uses TRBV5-1 and TRBJ1-1, with a possible D match to TRBD1 (5 bases). The ends were cut back, 0 bases at V and 0 bases at J, with 9 bases in the middle. Germline lookup yields CDR1 SGHRS and CDR2 YFSETQ. The CDR3 is made up of 15 amino acids. CDR3 DNA: TGCGCCAGCAGCTTGGTTGGGGGGTTGAACACTGAAGCTTTCTTT. Protein product: CASSLVGGLNTEAFF.

The rearrangement joins TRBV6-1 to TRBJ1-6, with 8 bases fitting TRBD1. Trimming removed 3 bases from V and 9 bases from J; junction bases left unmatched: 7. Germline V CDR1 and CDR2: MNHNS, SASEGT. The CDR3 consists of 15 residues. The CDR3 sequence is CASSDGQGGISPLHF. CDR3 bases: TGTGCCAGCAGTGATGGACAGGGTGGTATTTCACCCCTCCACTTT.

The genes are TRBV6-1 and TRBJ2-2; no clear D. Germline CDR1 reads MNHNS; CDR2 reads SASEGT. CDR3 length: 15 amino acids. The V gene lost 5 bases and the J gene lost 1 base, with 11 bases spanning the gap. As DNA, the CDR3 is TGTGCCAGCAGTTCCTTCCTCATGAACACCGGGGAGCTGTTTTTT. The encoded protein is CASSSFLMNTGELFF.

This clone was observed once. This chain uses TRBV19 with TRBJ1-2, with 8 bases fitting TRBD1. The CDR3 is 16 amino acids. V lost 1 base and J lost 0; bases outside the gene matches: 4. Germline V CDR1 and CDR2: LNHDA, SQIVND (reference sequence). The CDR3 DNA sequence: TGTGCCAGTAGTATAGGGGGACAGGCGACTAACTATGGCTACACCTTC. It codes for CASSIGGQATNYGYTF.

The chain joins TRBV11-3 to TRBJ2-5; D is perhaps TRBD2 (6 bases). The CDR3 has 15 residues. CDR1 and CDR2 (germline): SGHNT, YENEEA. V was cut by 0 bases and J by 5 bases, with 13 bases left in between. CDR3 sequence: CASSLDGGEWETQYF. Written as DNA, the CDR3 is TGTGCCAGCAGCTTAGATGGCGGGGAGTGGGAGACCCAGTACTTC.

The chain couples TRBV4-2 to TRBJ2-7; perhaps TRBD1 as D (5 bases). Germline assignment: CDR1 LGHNA and CDR2 YNFKEQ. V was trimmed by 0 bases and J by 2 bases, leaving 8 bases between them. The CDR3 loop spans 14 amino acids. CDR3 nucleotide sequence: TGTGCCAGCAGCCAAGATCCACAGGCCTACGAGCAGTACTTC. Residues: CASSQDPQAYEQYF.